This T cell receptor (beta chain) was sequenced during a study of blood T cells in healthy people across ages. Findings and caveats of the study: Long-lived donors carried more naive CD4+ cells and greater diversity than aged donors.

The CDR3 extends over 16 amino acids. Trimming cost V 3 bases and J 0 bases, with 15 bases left between them. Germline V gene sequence: CDR1 SGHKS, CDR2 YYEKEE (reference sequence). A second PCR, run for roughly 7 to 12 cycles, used a sample-barcoded 5' primer plus a J-beta primer mix. TCRdb redid the calling of the 5' RACE reads with MiXCR, one entry per CDR3 protein. Here the sample spans around 1,800,000 distinct CDR3 sequences, around 42% being singletons. The individuals who served as donors were healthy Caucasians living in Russia, aged about 6 to 100. Each donor's blood draw was roughly 9.8 milliliters of peripheral blood. This clonotype was detected a few times. The antigen is undetermined.

The chain joins TRBV5-5 to TRBJ1-1, with D perhaps TRBD1 (5 bases). The sample comprised blood. The source is a human donor in good health. CDR3 bases: TGTGCCAGCAGCTCCTATCGATGGGGGGTGAACACTGAAGCTTTCTTT. This sequence encodes CASSSYRWGVNTEAFF. Full variable domain (remainder filled in from reference TRBV5-5 and TRBJ1-1): DAGVTQSPTHLIKTRGQQVTLRCSPISGHKSVSWYQQVLGQGPQFIFQYYEKEERGRGNFPDRFSARQFPNYSSELNVNALLLGDSALYLCASSSYRWGVNTEAFFGQGTRLTVV.